The present TCR beta chain was sequenced within a study of STAT3 mutations in large granular lymphocyte leukemia. The wider study: Immunosuppressive therapy was given to more than half of T-LGLL patients.

The germline V gene encodes CDR1 SGDLS and CDR2 YYNGEE. The CDR3 runs 17 residues. Trimming removed 0 bases from V and 4 bases from J; junction bases left unmatched: 10. Comments on this clone: Its matching antigen is unknown.

Whole-study results and caveats: Every T-LGLL patient had at least one immunodominant TCRbeta clonotype.

Clones were sequenced by immunoSEQ multiplex PCR, and TCRdb holds only the in-frame ones, with some missing. The table lists under 5,000 clones, about four fifths of them singletons. The chain links TRBV9 to TRBJ1-3; 7 bases map to TRBD1. Sequencing was performed on peripheral blood mononuclear cells. The sequence came from a middle-aged man with T-cell large granular lymphocyte leukemia. Some clones in this sample may be carry-over from other donors' samples. CDR3 residues: CASSVGLGDREGNTIYF. The CDR3 DNA reads as TGTGCCAGCAGCGTAGGATTAGGAGACAGGGAGGGAAACACCATATATTTT.